The rows below give T cell receptor beta chains drawn from one sample of a study of blood T cells in healthy people across ages. MiXCR, applied by TCRdb to the 5' RACE reads, yields one record per CDR3 protein. The sample lists over 950,000 distinct CDR3 sequences, just over 50% occurring once. Sequencing was carried out using blood. Every receptor here comes from an older woman in good health. Both conserved end residues are part of each CDR3. D genes are given only for firm matches. Not every row has a clone size; where given, it reads once, few, many or a size class.

j_call d_call clone_size v_call cdr3_nt cdr3_aa
TRBJ1-5 TRBD1 . TRBV5-8 TGTGCCAGCAGCCCCATTTTGGGACAGCTGAGCAATCAGCCCCAGCATTTT CASSPILGQLSNQPQHF
TRBJ2-7 . . TRBV4-3 TGCGCCAGCAGCCAAGATCTATACAATGAGCAGTACTTC CASSQDLYNEQYF
TRBJ2-5 . few TRBV3-1 TGTGCCAGCAGCCCCCTCAGAGCTGCACTAGAACAAGAGACCCAGTACTTC CASSPLRAALEQETQYF
TRBJ1-4 . . TRBV6-2/TRBV6-3 TGTGCCAGCAGACGACAGATTGCAACTAATGAAAAACTGTTTTTT CASRRQIATNEKLFF
TRBJ2-1 . . TRBV29-1 TGCAGCGTTGAAGATTACAATGAGCAGTTCTTC CSVEDYNEQFF
TRBJ2-7 . few TRBV28 TGTGCCAGCTGCCAGGCAGACCTTTACGAGCAGTACTTC CASCQADLYEQYF
TRBJ2-7 . . TRBV6-2/TRBV6-3 TGTGCCAGCAGGGACGCACTCGGGGAGAGCTCCTACGAGCAGTACTTC CASRDALGESSYEQYF
TRBJ2-7 TRBD2 . TRBV20-1 TGCAGTGCTAGAGAAGGGACTAGCGGGAGTCTTGCCTACGAGCAGTACTTC CSAREGTSGSLAYEQYF
TRBJ2-1 . . TRBV12-3/TRBV12-4 TGTGCCTGCAGTTGGGACTCCCGATCCAGCTCCTACAATGAGCAGTTCTTC CACSWDSRSSSYNEQFF
TRBJ1-5 . . TRBV7-8 TGTGCCAGCAGCCCGTGGTACGGGGACCCCGATAATCAGCCCCAGCATTTT CASSPWYGDPDNQPQHF
TRBJ1-6 . . TRBV7-6 TGTGCCAGCAGCTTGGGGGGGTTGGGTAGCTCACCCCTCCACTTT CASSLGGLGSSPLHF
TRBJ2-7 TRBD1 once TRBV11-2 TGTGCCAGCGGCACCCGGACAGGGGGTAACGAGCAGTACTTC CASGTRTGGNEQYF
TRBJ2-2 . . TRBV7-9 TGTGCCAGCGGGAATACCGGGGAGCTGTTTTTT CASGNTGELFF
TRBJ2-3 TRBD2 . TRBV5-1 TGCGCCAGCAGCTTGGACGGGACACGGACTAGCGGGAGGGCAGATACGCAGTATTTT CASSLDGTRTSGRADTQYF
TRBJ2-7 TRBD1 few TRBV27 TGTGCCAGCAGTTTAGACAGGGGGAGGTTCAAGCAGTACTTC CASSLDRGRFKQYF
TRBJ1-1 . . TRBV5-1 TGCGCCAGCAGCATAGACAGCATTTACAATGAGCAGTTCTTT CASSIDSIYNEQFF
TRBJ2-3 TRBD2 . TRBV20-1 TGCAGTGCTACGAATGCCCTAGCGGGAAACACAGATACGCAGTATTTT CSATNALAGNTDTQYF
TRBJ2-1 . . TRBV29-1 TGCAGCGTTGTAGGGTGGGGGGAGCAGTTCTTC CSVVGWGEQFF
TRBJ1-5 . few TRBV5-1 TGCGCCAGCAGCCTGGCCCCCGATCAGCCCCAGCATTTT CASSLAPDQPQHF
TRBJ2-1 TRBD1 . TRBV9 TGTGCCAGCAGCGTACGGGGGACAGGGGGTTACAATGAGCAGTTCTTC CASSVRGTGGYNEQFF
TRBJ2-5 TRBD2 . TRBV9 TGTGCCAGCAGCGTAGGGCCACTAGCGGGAGGAGTTGGGGGTGAGACCCAGTACTTC CASSVGPLAGGVGGETQYF
TRBJ2-5 . . TRBV7-2 TGTGCCAGCAGCTCCGGCCCCGAAGAGACCCAGTACTTC CASSSGPEETQYF
TRBJ1-5 . . TRBV29-1 TGCAGCGTTGTAGCGACAGCAGGCCAGCCCCAGCATTTT CSVVATAGQPQHF
TRBJ2-7 TRBD2 few TRBV20-1 TGCAGTGCGCCGTTAGCGGGTTTCTCCTACGAGCAGTACTTC CSAPLAGFSYEQYF
TRBJ1-6 . . TRBV4-3 TGCGCCAGCAGCCAAGTTCCTCCGGATTCACCCCTCCACTTT CASSQVPPDSPLHF
TRBJ1-2 TRBD1 . TRBV9 TGTGCCAGCAGCCTGAGCGAAGAAGGGGGCGAGGGGGGCTACACCTTC CASSLSEEGGEGGYTF